Here is one T cell receptor beta chain with its context. CDR3 size: 12 residues. J gave up 15 bases and V 5 bases, and 7 bases lay outside the gene matches. CDR1 and CDR2 (germline): MDHEN, SYDVKM. The data derive from a study of blood T cell repertoires in COVID-19. Assay used: immunoSEQ multiplex PCR; TCRdb lists only in-frame clones, some missing. This table holds under 300,000 clones, roughly nine tenths found once. What was sequenced was peripheral blood. The V and J genes are TRBV28 and TRBJ2-1; TRBD2 aligns across 10 bases. This TCR was sampled from a man aged 55 to 70 with acute or convalescent COVID-19. CDR3 bases: TGTGCCAGCAGTCTGAGGACTAGCGGCGCGTTCTTC. Its protein product is CASSLRTSGAFF.